The 25 T cell receptor beta chains below were found in one sample sequenced in a study of T-cell memory formation after mild COVID-19. TCRdb processed the 5' RACE reads anew with MiXCR; each CDR3 protein has one entry. Altogether roughly 40,000 distinct CDR3 sequences are present, around 6.1% being singletons, with the ten largest covering about 0.8%. The material sequenced was PBMCs or a T cell subset sorted from them (not recorded which). The origin of the receptors is an adult who had mild COVID-19 (a few samples of this study predate the infection). Cell type and time point are not known.

The rearrangement links TRBV7-9 to TRBJ2-7; a weak D match, TRBD1 (6 bases). This CDR3 comprises 16 residues. V lost 2 bases and J 3 bases, leaving 17 bases between the germline ends. Germline values: CDR1 SEHNR, CDR2 FQNEAQ (reference sequence). The CDR3, as DNA: TGTGCCAGCAGCTTAAGGACAGCCGGGACAAACTACGAGCAGTACTTC. It specifies CASSLRTAGTNYEQYF.

This clonotype was seen a handful of times. The chain couples TRBV6-6 to TRBJ1-1; a weak D match, TRBD1 (5 bases). The CDR3 runs 16 residues. Trimming took off 0 bases at V and 2 bases at J, with 13 bases between the two ends. Germline values: CDR1 MNHNY, CDR2 SVGAGI (reference sequence). The CDR3 region is CASSYSKGQGNTEAFF. The CDR3 DNA is TGTGCCAGCAGTTACTCCAAGGGGCAAGGAAACACTGAAGCTTTCTTT.

This clonotype has at least ten counts. V is TRBV7-9 and J is TRBJ2-5; D remains ambiguous. Germline-derived CDR1 and CDR2 are SEHNR and FQNEAQ (reference sequence). Trimming cost V 2 bases and J 5 bases, with 12 bases left between them. CDR3 length: 14 amino acids. For the CDR3, the DNA is TGTGCCAGCAGCTTACTCAACGCCGGGGAGACCCAGTACTTC. Translation: CASSLLNAGETQYF. The whole variable domain, filled in from reference TRBV7-9 and TRBJ2-5, reads DTGVSQNPRHKITKRGQNVTFRCDPISEHNRLYWYRQTLGQGPEFLTYFQNEAQLEKSRLLSDRFSAERPKGSFSTLEIQRTEQGDSAMYLCASSLLNAGETQYFGPGTRLLVL.

The sample holds a few counts of this clonotype. The CDR3 loop is CASSEGTLSAGELFF. Written as DNA, the CDR3 is TGTGCCAGCAGTGAAGGGACTTTGTCGGCCGGGGAGCTGTTTTTT. The chain has TRBV25-1 and TRBJ2-2, with D perhaps matching TRBD2 (6 bases). This CDR3 comprises 15 residues. Germline CDR1 is MGHDK and CDR2 is SYGVNS. Between the trimmed V and J ends, which lost 2 bases and 6 bases, there was a span of 13 bases.

This clonotype was counted at least ten times. CDR3 sequence (DNA): TGTGCCAGCAGCGGATCGACTAGAAACTCCTTCACAGATACGCAGTATTTT. This codes for CASSGSTRNSFTDTQYF. The gene calls are TRBV9 and TRBJ2-3, with D tentatively TRBD2 (6 bases). Germline CDR1 SGDLS, CDR2 YYNGEE. Deletions cut 3 bases from V and 2 bases from J, with 19 bases between. CDR3 length: 17 amino acids. The whole variable domain, remainder taken from reference TRBV9 and TRBJ2-3, is DSGVTQTPKHLITATGQRVTLRCSPRSGDLSVYWYQQSLDQGLQFLIQYYNGEERAKGNILERFSAQQFPDLHSELNLSSLELGDSALYFCASSGSTRNSFTDTQYFGPGTRLTVL.

This clonotype appeared many times. The rearrangement uses TRBV2 and TRBJ2-1; D possibly uses TRBD1 or TRBD2 (5 bases each). This CDR3 is built from 13 residues. Germline CDR1 is SNHLY and CDR2 is FYNNEI. Trimming stripped 7 bases from V and 5 bases from J, with 12 bases between. CDR3 DNA sequence: TGTGCCAGCAAGGGGACCCTTGACAATGAGCAGTTCTTC. As protein: CASKGTLDNEQFF.

In its sample, this clonotype was seen many times. V is TRBV19 and J is TRBJ2-1; TRBD2 might be the D (5 bases). Per germline, CDR1 LNHDA and CDR2 SQIVND (reference sequence). Trimming removed 6 bases from V and 4 bases from J, with 10 bases in between. The CDR3 has 13 residues. CDR3 nucleotides: TGTGCCAGTAGCAACGGGAATTACAATGAGCAGTTCTTC. Its translation: CASSNGNYNEQFF.

This clonotype showed up many times. The V call is TRBV7-9, the J call TRBJ2-3, with D hard to call. In germline, CDR1 is SEHNR, CDR2 FQNEAQ (reference sequence). The CDR3 totals 15 residues. Trimming shortened V by 3 bases and J by 8 bases, and 18 bases separated the two germline ends. DNA for the CDR3: TGTGCCAGCAGCTTTGGCCAGCGCTTTGCTGGTACGCAGTATTTT. This sequence encodes CASSFGQRFAGTQYF.

This clonotype was found a few times. The chain uses TRBV9 and TRBJ2-7; TRBD2 agrees at 8 bases. The V segment lost 4 bases and the J segment 4 bases; nucleotides outside the gene matches: 7. The CDR3 has 14 amino acids. Germline CDR1 and CDR2: SGDLS and YYNGEE. The CDR3 protein is CASSPAGVRYEQYF. CDR3 nucleotides: TGTGCCAGCAGCCCAGCGGGAGTGAGGTACGAGCAGTACTTC.

The rearrangement uses TRBV24-1 and TRBJ2-1, with TRBD2 matching 15 bases. The CDR3 covers 17 residues. The germline V gene encodes CDR1 KGHDR and CDR2 SFDVKD. V dropped 4 bases and J dropped 4; count of bases not matched to a gene: 4. In nucleotides, the CDR3 is TGTGCCACCAGTGACCCCGGACTAGCGGGGGGGTACAATGAGCAGTTCTTC. Translating it yields CATSDPGLAGGYNEQFF.

This clonotype was counted at least ten times. The V gene is TRBV9, the J gene TRBJ2-1; 7 bases are shared with TRBD2. The CDR3 sequence is 14 residues long. V lost 2 bases to trimming and J lost 8 bases; unmatched junction nucleotides: 7. Germline V gene lookup returns CDR1 SGDLS and CDR2 YYNGEE. DNA for the CDR3: TGTGCCAGCAGCGTGGGCGGGAGTAACTATGAGCAGTTCTTC. Encoded protein: CASSVGGSNYEQFF.

In its sample, this clonotype was seen many times. V and J are TRBV15 and TRBJ1-5; no firm D call. CDR3 length: 13 residues. Germline lookup yields CDR1 LNHNV and CDR2 YYDKDF (reference sequence). V lost 4 bases and J 7 bases, leaving 11 bases between the germline ends. CDR3 region: CATSTAGYQPQHF. For the CDR3, the DNA is TGTGCCACCAGCACCGCGGGTTACCAGCCCCAGCATTTT.

This clonotype was detected ten times or more. This chain uses TRBV20-1 with TRBJ1-5; 7 nucleotides match TRBD1. Per the germline V gene, CDR1 is DFQATT and CDR2 is SNEGSKA (reference sequence). The CDR3 totals 18 residues. V shed 0 bases and J 2 bases; nucleotides not matched to a gene: 13. The CDR3 loop is CSARDQHSGTGGNQPQHF. In nucleotides, the CDR3 is TGCAGTGCTAGAGATCAGCATAGCGGAACAGGGGGCAATCAGCCCCAGCATTTT.

This clonotype was picked up many times. V and J are TRBV12-3 or TRBV12-4 and TRBJ2-1; a weak D match, TRBD2 (6 bases). V was clipped by 7 bases and J by 3 bases, with 16 bases between them. This CDR3 has 15 amino acids. The CDR3, as DNA: TGTGCCAGCAACCTGGGAGGACAAGTCTACAATGAGCAGTTCTTC. Protein: CASNLGGQVYNEQFF.

This clonotype was recorded at least ten times. The V and J genes are TRBV6-2 or TRBV6-3 and TRBJ2-4; 9 bases fit TRBD2. Trimming at V came to 10 bases and at J to 6 bases, leaving 7 bases not matched to a gene. Germline values: CDR1 MNHEY, CDR2 SVGEGT. This CDR3 is built from 13 residues. Here the CDR3 DNA reads TGTGCCACCCTTAGCGGGAGCGGAAACATTCAGTACTTC. Residues: CATLSGSGNIQYF.

This chain uses TRBV7-2 with TRBJ1-1; D possibly corresponds to TRBD1 (6 bases). There are 16 residues in the CDR3. The V and J ends lost 5 bases and 2 bases respectively, with 18 bases between them. The germline CDR1 and CDR2 sequences are SGHTA and FQGNSA. The chain's CDR3 is CASSPVLGRGNTEAFF. For the CDR3, the DNA is TGTGCCAGCAGCCCTGTCCTGGGCAGGGGAAACACTGAAGCTTTCTTT.

This clonotype was detected many times. The V and J genes are TRBV7-9 and TRBJ2-7; 7 bases match TRBD2. The junction had 8 bases not matched to a gene; V was cut back by 2 bases and J by 1 base. This CDR3 has 16 residues. The germline V gene encodes CDR1 SEHNR and CDR2 FQNEAQ (reference sequence). CDR3 sequence (DNA): TGTGCCAGCAGCTTACGATTCGCTAGCGGATCCTACGAGCAGTACTTC. Its translation: CASSLRFASGSYEQYF.

This clonotype was observed many times. The chain couples TRBV7-9 to TRBJ2-4, with TRBD1 matching over 7 bases. V was pared by 5 bases and J by 6 bases, with 10 bases of the junction left unmatched. Germline V gene sequence: CDR1 SEHNR, CDR2 FQNEAQ (reference sequence). The CDR3 has 15 residues. The CDR3 reads CASSGRTGPSNIQYF. The CDR3 bases are TGTGCCAGCAGCGGACGGACAGGACCGTCAAACATTCAGTACTTC.

This clonotype was seen only a few times. The rearrangement links TRBV3-1 to TRBJ1-1; the D gene is possibly TRBD1 (6 bases). Between the trimmed V and J ends, which lost 4 bases and 1 base, there was a span of 13 bases. The CDR3 totals 15 residues. Germline V gene data show CDR1 as LGHDT and CDR2 as YNNKEL (reference sequence). CDR3 in amino acids: CASSPYRAENTEAFF. In DNA form, the CDR3 reads TGTGCCAGCAGCCCCTACAGGGCCGAGAACACTGAAGCTTTCTTT.

The rearrangement uses TRBV5-5 and TRBJ1-1; D might be TRBD1 (6 bases). CDR3 size: 14 residues. The germline V gene has CDR1 SGHKS and CDR2 YYEKEE (reference sequence). The ends were cut back, 0 bases at V and 4 bases at J, with 10 bases in the middle. The CDR3 bases are TGTGCCAGCAGCTTGGTGGACAGAACCACTGAAGCTTTCTTT. Encoded protein: CASSLVDRTTEAFF.

At least ten counts were recorded for this clonotype. The chain links TRBV11-3 to TRBJ2-7; 9 bases are shared with TRBD1. CDR1 and CDR2 (germline): SGHNT, YENEEA. CDR3 size: 13 residues. Trimming cost V 4 bases and J 5 bases; bases outside gene matches: 3. CDR3 region: CASSSQGAHEQYF. CDR3 coding DNA: TGTGCCAGCAGCTCACAGGGGGCACACGAGCAGTACTTC.

This clonotype has just a few counts. The chain is built from TRBV24-1 and TRBJ2-2; TRBD1 agrees at 9 bases. Trimming removed 4 bases from V and 5 bases from J; junction bases left unmatched: 7. The CDR3 consists of 16 residues. The germline V gene encodes CDR1 KGHDR and CDR2 SFDVKD. The CDR3 here is CATSDSGQGRTGELFF. The CDR3 DNA is TGTGCCACCAGTGACTCGGGACAGGGTAGGACCGGGGAGCTGTTTTTT.

V is TRBV24-1 and J is TRBJ2-2; the match to TRBD2 covers 9 bases. CDR3 length: 15 amino acids. Trimming at V came to 3 bases and at J to 5 bases, leaving 3 bases not matched to a gene. Germline values: CDR1 KGHDR, CDR2 SFDVKD. CDR3 amino acids: CATSDARGGTGELFF. In DNA, the CDR3 is TGTGCCACCAGTGATGCGCGGGGGGGGACCGGGGAGCTGTTTTTT.

In its sample, this clonotype was seen many times. V usage is TRBV29-1 and J usage is TRBJ1-1; possible D gene TRBD1, 5 bases. Trimming took 4 bases from V and 1 from J, leaving 7 bases between them. This CDR3 has 12 amino acids. Looked up from germline, CDR1 is SQVTM and CDR2 is ANQGSEA. The CDR3 loop reads CSVGGWNTEAFF. The DNA for the CDR3 is TGCAGCGTTGGGGGGTGGAACACTGAAGCTTTCTTT.

Only a few counts were recorded for this clonotype. V gene TRBV2 combines with J gene TRBJ1-5; D unresolved. V shed 6 bases and J shed 4 bases, with 16 bases lying between them. CDR1 is SNHLY, CDR2 FYNNEI, per germline. The CDR3 covers 15 residues. CDR3 amino acids: CASRPGGVENQPQHF. The CDR3, as DNA: TGTGCCAGCAGGCCCGGTGGGGTGGAAAATCAGCCCCAGCATTTT.